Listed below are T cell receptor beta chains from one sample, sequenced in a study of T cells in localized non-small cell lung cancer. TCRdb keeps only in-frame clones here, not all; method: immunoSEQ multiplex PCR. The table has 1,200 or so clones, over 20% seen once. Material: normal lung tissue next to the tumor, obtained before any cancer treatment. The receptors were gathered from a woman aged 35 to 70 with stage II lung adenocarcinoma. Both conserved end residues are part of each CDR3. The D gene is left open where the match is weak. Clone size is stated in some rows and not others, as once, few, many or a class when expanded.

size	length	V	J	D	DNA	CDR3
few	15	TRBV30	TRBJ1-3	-	TGTGCCTGGGCGACAGGCTCAGGGTCTGGAAACACCATATATTTT	CAWATGSGSGNTIYF
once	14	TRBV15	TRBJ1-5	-	TGTGCCACCAGCAGAGGACAGGTCAATCAGCCCCAGCATTTT	CATSRGQVNQPQHF
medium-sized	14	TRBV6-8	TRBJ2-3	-	TGTGCCAGCAGCGGGAGCACAGACACAGATACGCAGTATTTT	CASSGSTDTDTQYF
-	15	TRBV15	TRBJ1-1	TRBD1	TGTGCCACCGAACAGGGGGCTAATCGAGGCACTGAAGCTTTCTTT	CATEQGANRGTEAFF
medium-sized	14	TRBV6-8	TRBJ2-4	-	TGTGCCAGCAGTGACCCGAATGCCAAAAACATTCAGTACTTC	CASSDPNAKNIQYF
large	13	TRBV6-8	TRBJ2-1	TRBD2	TGTGCCAGCAGTTACTCGCGGGGAGGGAGAGGTTTCTTC	CASSYSRGGRGFF
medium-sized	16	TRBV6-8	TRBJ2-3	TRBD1	TGTGCCAGCAGTTTACCCCCGGGACAGGGCACAGATACGCAGTATTTT	CASSLPPGQGTDTQYF
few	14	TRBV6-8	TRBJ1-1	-	TGTGCCATCAGGCCGACAGGAGATAACACTGAAGCTTTCTTT	CAIRPTGDNTEAFF
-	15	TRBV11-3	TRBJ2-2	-	TGTGCCAGCAGCTCGACACGTCCCAACACCGGGGAGCTGTTTTTT	CASSSTRPNTGELFF
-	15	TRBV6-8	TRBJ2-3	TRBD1	TGTGCCAGCAGTGACGGGACAGGGGGCACAGATACGCAGTATTTT	CASSDGTGGTDTQYF
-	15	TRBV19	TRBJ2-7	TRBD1	TGTGCCAGTAGTTCCTTAGAGGGGGCGGCTTGGGAGCAGTACTTC	CASSSLEGAAWEQYF
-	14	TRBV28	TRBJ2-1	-	TGTGCCAGCAGCTTCGGACTTCATTACAATGAGCAGTTCTTC	CASSFGLHYNEQFF
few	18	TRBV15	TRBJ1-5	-	TGTGCCACCAGCAGAGATAAAGTGTTGGGAGGGGGCAATCAGCCCCAGCATTTT	CATSRDKVLGGGNQPQHF
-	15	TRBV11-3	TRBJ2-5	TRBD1	TGTGCCAGCAGCCCGGGGACAGGGCGGTCTGAGACCCAGTACTTC	CASSPGTGRSETQYF
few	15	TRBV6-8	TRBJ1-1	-	TGTGCCAGCACCCCCAGCGGGGCGGGGGACACTGAAGCTTTCTTT	CASTPSGAGDTEAFF
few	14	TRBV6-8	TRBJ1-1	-	TGTGCCATCAAAGGACAGAAGCTGAACACTGAAGCTTTCTTT	CAIKGQKLNTEAFF
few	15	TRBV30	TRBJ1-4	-	TGTGCCTGGACCCAGGGAGTTGCAACTAATGAAAAACTGTTTTTT	CAWTQGVATNEKLFF
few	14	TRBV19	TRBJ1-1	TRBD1	TGTGCCAGCTCGCTGGGACAGGTGAACACTGAAGCTTTCTTT	CASSLGQVNTEAFF
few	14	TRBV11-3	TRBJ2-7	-	TGTGCCAGCAGCTTAAGAGGGGCTGGCTACGAGCAGTACTTC	CASSLRGAGYEQYF
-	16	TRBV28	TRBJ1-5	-	TGTGCCAGCAGGTGGGGGCAGGGGCCGAGGAATCAGCCCCAGCATTTT	CASRWGQGPRNQPQHF
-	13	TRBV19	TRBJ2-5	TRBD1	TGTGCCAGTAGTATAAACAGGGGAGAGACCCAGTACTTC	CASSINRGETQYF
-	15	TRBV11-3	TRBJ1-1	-	TGTGCCAGCAGCCACCTAGGCCCACAGGGTCCTGAAGCTTTCTTT	CASSHLGPQGPEAFF
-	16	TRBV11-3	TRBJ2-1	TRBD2	TGTGCCAGCAGCTTAATAGCGGGGGGGCGATACAATGAGCAGTTCTTC	CASSLIAGGRYNEQFF
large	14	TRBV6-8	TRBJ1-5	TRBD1	TGTGCCAGCAGCGCGACAGGGGGGAATCAGCCCCAGCATTTT	CASSATGGNQPQHF
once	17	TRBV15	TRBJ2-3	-	TGTGCCACCAGCAGAGATGATGGCGCTCAGGGCACAGATACGCAGTATTTT	CATSRDDGAQGTDTQYF
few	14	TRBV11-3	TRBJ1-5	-	TGTGCCAGCAGTATCGGGGGTAACAATCAGCCCCAGCATTTT	CASSIGGNNQPQHF
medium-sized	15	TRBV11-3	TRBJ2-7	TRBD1	TGTGCCAGCGGGACCGGGACAGGGGGCTTCTACGAGCAGTACTTC	CASGTGTGGFYEQYF
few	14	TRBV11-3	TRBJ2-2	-	TGTGCCAGCAGCTTAGGAGTGGACACCGGGGAGCTGTTTTTT	CASSLGVDTGELFF
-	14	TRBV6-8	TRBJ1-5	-	TGTGCCATCAGTACCGGGACAACGAATCAGCCCCAGCATTTT	CAISTGTTNQPQHF
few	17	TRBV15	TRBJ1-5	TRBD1	TGTGCCACCAGCAGAGTAGACAGGGGATTGAGCAATCAGCCCCAGCATTTT	CATSRVDRGLSNQPQHF
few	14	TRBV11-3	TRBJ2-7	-	TGTGCCAGCAGCTGGTCCCGACAGGTCTACGAGCAGTACTTC	CASSWSRQVYEQYF
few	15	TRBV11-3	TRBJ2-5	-	TGTGCCAGCAGCCTCTGGGCCCGGTCGGAAGAGACCCAGTACTTC	CASSLWARSEETQYF
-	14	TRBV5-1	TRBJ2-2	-	TGCGCCAGCAGCTTGTCAGGGGACGCCGGGGAGCTGTTTTTT	CASSLSGDAGELFF
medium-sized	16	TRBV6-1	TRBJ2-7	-	TGTGCCAGCAGTGAAGCGGCCACGACTAGTTTCCACGAGCAGTACTTC	CASSEAATTSFHEQYF
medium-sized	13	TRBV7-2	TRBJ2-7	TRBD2	TGTGCCAGCAGCCAATCGTTACAACTAGCGGGTAGCTTC	CASSQSLQLAGSF
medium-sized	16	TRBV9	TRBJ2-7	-	TGTGCCAGCAGCGCCCACTCCGGGACACTTCCCTACGAGCAGTACTTC	CASSAHSGTLPYEQYF
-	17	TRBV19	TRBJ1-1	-	TGTGCCAGTAGTACCCCCAAAATGAGGGATAGGAACACTGAAGCTTTCTTT	CASSTPKMRDRNTEAFF
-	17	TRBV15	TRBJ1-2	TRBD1	TGTGCCACCAGCTCCCCCGGGACAGGGAAATCGAACTATGGCTACACCTTC	CATSSPGTGKSNYGYTF
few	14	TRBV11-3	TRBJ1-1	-	TGTGCCAGCAGCTTGGCGGGACGGGACACTGAAGCTTTCTTT	CASSLAGRDTEAFF
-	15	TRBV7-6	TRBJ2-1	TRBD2	TGTGCCAGCAGCTTATTCCTAGCGGGACACAATGAGCAGTTCTTC	CASSLFLAGHNEQFF
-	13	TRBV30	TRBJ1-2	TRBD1	TGTGCCTGGAGTGGGGGGACAGGGGGCTCTGGGACCTTC	CAWSGGTGGSGTF
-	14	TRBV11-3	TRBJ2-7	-	TGTGCCAGCAGCTTAGAAGGGCAGACCCACGAGCAGTACTTC	CASSLEGQTHEQYF
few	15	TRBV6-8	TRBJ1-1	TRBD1	TGTGCCAGCAGATCGACAGGGCTGGAATCCACTGAAGCTTTCTTT	CASRSTGLESTEAFF
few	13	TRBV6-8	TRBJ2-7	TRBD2	TGTGCCAGCAGGCCTAGCGGCTCCTACGAGCAGTACTTC	CASRPSGSYEQYF
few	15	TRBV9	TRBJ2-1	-	TGTGCCAGCAGCTTAGGCCGCGGAATTAACAATGAGCAGTTCTTC	CASSLGRGINNEQFF
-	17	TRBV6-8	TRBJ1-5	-	TGTGCCAGCAGGACTTGGCAGGGAGAGAATAGCAATCAGCCCCAGCATTTT	CASRTWQGENSNQPQHF
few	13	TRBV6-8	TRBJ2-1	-	TGTGCCAGCAGTGGAGACCGTCACCTTGAGCAGTTCTTC	CASSGDRHLEQFF
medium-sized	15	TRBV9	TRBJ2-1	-	TGTGCCAGCAGCGTCCTGGGTAGCGGAAACAATGAGCAGTTCTTC	CASSVLGSGNNEQFF
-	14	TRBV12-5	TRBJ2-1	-	TGTGCTAGTGGTTTTGGGGGACGCTGGGATGAGCAGTTCTTC	CASGFGGRWDEQFF